This note documents a single T cell receptor beta chain sequence. Its antigen remains unknown. This specimen belongs to a study of cytomegalovirus exposure and HLA in healthy donors. The study's findings and limits: Specificity of a few CMV-associated chains for CMV antigens was verified in vitro. It was only CMV serostatus that was available as immune exposure information. There were some V segments, including TRBV6-2 and TRBV6-3, excluded as indistinguishable.

It was with 60 Vbeta and 13 Jbeta primers that the PCR ran. Measured with immunoSEQ multiplex PCR; TCRdb has only the in-frame clones, and not every one. The sample holds 110,000 to 150,000 clones, 70% to 90% seen once. The CDR3 contains 17 residues. With 6 bases clipped from V and 0 bases from J, the junction kept 8 bases outside the gene matches. Germline V CDR1 and CDR2: MDHEN, SYDVKM. What was sequenced was PBMCs. The source is a woman between 40 and 55 years old in good health and CMV-seropositive. The V gene is TRBV28, the J gene TRBJ1-5; 10 bases are shared with TRBD1. The CDR3 sequence: CASRGTGDPNSNQPQHF. The CDR3 DNA reads TGTGCCAGCAGGGGGACAGGGGACCCCAATAGCAATCAGCCCCAGCATTTT. Looking up the rest from reference TRBV28 and TRBJ1-5 gives the full variable domain: DVKVTQSSRYLVKRTGEKVFLECVQDMDHENMFWYRQDPGLGLRLIYFSYDVKMKEKGDIPEGYSVSREKKERFSLILESASTNQTSMYLCASRGTGDPNSNQPQHFGDGTRLSIL.